Below, 17 T cell receptor beta chains from the same sample are listed, as sequenced in a study of identifying expanded T cells in peripheral blood. Some clones are missing from TCRdb's copy, which holds only in-frame ones; the method was immunoSEQ multiplex PCR. The sample lists about 90,000 clones; 70% to 90% were seen once. The source material was blood. These receptors all stem from a person aged 18 to 70 in good health.

The chain uses TRBV7-2 and TRBJ1-2; 7 nucleotides line up with TRBD1. V dropped 0 bases and J dropped 5; count of bases not matched to a gene: 3. The CDR3 is 14 amino acids. Germline CDR1 is SGHTA and CDR2 is FQGNSA. The CDR3 region has the DNA TGTGCCAGCAGCTTAGCCGACAGGGAGTATGGCTACACCTTC. Protein sequence: CASSLADREYGYTF.

This clone was counted many times. The chain carries TRBV9 and TRBJ1-2; no clear D gene. The germline V gene encodes CDR1 SGDLS and CDR2 YYNGEE. The CDR3 is 13 amino acids. V lost 4 bases and J 4 bases, leaving 11 bases between the germline ends. In DNA, the CDR3 is TGTGCCAGCAGCCCCGAGGACTTCTATGGCTACACCTTC. Its translation is CASSPEDFYGYTF.

The V call is TRBV4-2, the J call TRBJ2-3; 7 nucleotides align to TRBD1. The CDR3 is made up of 18 amino acids. Germline V gene data show CDR1 as LGHNA and CDR2 as YNFKEQ. V lost 3 bases and J lost 4; bases outside the gene matches: 16. The CDR3: CASSHLRGGRGSADTQYF. In DNA form, the CDR3 reads TGTGCCAGCAGCCACCTCCGGGGTGGCAGGGGGAGTGCAGATACGCAGTATTTT.

The chain has TRBV7-9 and TRBJ2-1, with TRBD1 matching 9 bases. Trimming cost V 5 bases and J 8 bases; bases outside gene matches: 10. The CDR3 is 15 residues long. Per the germline V gene, CDR1 is SEHNR and CDR2 is FQNEAQ (reference sequence). CDR3 loop: CASSPTGQGNDEQFF. The CDR3 coding sequence is TGTGCCAGCAGCCCGACGGGACAGGGCAATGATGAGCAGTTCTTC.

This chain links TRBV7-7 with TRBJ2-5, with a weak D call TRBD1 (6 bases). The CDR3 totals 15 residues. The germline V and J ends were trimmed by 5 bases and 2 bases, with 15 bases remaining between them. Germline V gene lookup returns CDR1 SSHAT and CDR2 FNYEAQ (reference sequence). The CDR3 is CASSRDKTGQETQYF. The CDR3 coding sequence is TGTGCCAGCAGCCGTGACAAGACAGGTCAAGAGACCCAGTACTTC.

V gene TRBV27 combines with J gene TRBJ1-3; D is perhaps TRBD1 (6 bases). Germline assignment: CDR1 MNHEY and CDR2 SMNVEV (reference sequence). Trimming pared 6 bases from V and 3 bases from J, leaving 12 bases between. The CDR3 is 14 residues long. Here the CDR3 reads CASSPDRFGNTIYF. CDR3 coding DNA: TGTGCCAGCAGCCCAGACAGGTTTGGAAACACCATATATTTT.

This chain links TRBV25-1 with TRBJ1-2, with D perhaps TRBD1 (5 bases). V gave up 7 bases and J gave up 5 bases, with 11 bases separating them. Per germline, CDR1 MGHDK and CDR2 SYGVNS. The CDR3 is 12 amino acids. The CDR3 sequence: CASKSEGYGYTF. As DNA, the CDR3 is TGTGCCAGCAAATCCGAGGGGTATGGCTACACCTTC.

The genes are TRBV7-3 and TRBJ1-6; TRBD1 is a possible D gene (5 bases). The V and J ends lost 2 bases and 7 bases respectively, with 12 bases between them. The CDR3 consists of 15 residues. Per the germline V gene, CDR1 is SGHTA and CDR2 is FQGTGA. CDR3 coding DNA: TGTGCCAGCAGCTTATCCGTGCAGGGAAATTCACCCCTCCACTTT. Its protein is CASSLSVQGNSPLHF. Supplemented by reference TRBV7-3 and TRBJ1-6, the full variable domain reads GAGVSQTPSNKVTEKGKYVELRCDPISGHTALYWYRQSLGQGPEFLIYFQGTGAADDSGLPNDRFFAVRPEGSVSTLKIQRTERGDSAVYLCASSLSVQGNSPLHFGNGTRLTVT.

The rearrangement uses TRBV7-9 and TRBJ1-3; D unresolved. The CDR3 is 13 amino acids. The germline gives CDR1 SEHNR, CDR2 FQNEAQ (reference sequence). V was clipped by 1 base and J by 1 base, with 2 bases between them. The CDR3 nucleotides read TGTGCCAGCAGCTTAGTTTCTGGAAACACCATATATTTT. It yields the protein CASSLVSGNTIYF.

Only one count was recorded for this clone. The rearrangement joins TRBV2 to TRBJ2-4; D is perhaps TRBD1 (5 bases). The CDR3 totals 19 residues. V lost 4 bases and J lost 0, with 22 bases in between. The germline CDR1 and CDR2 sequences are SNHLY and FYNNEI. DNA of the CDR3: TGTGCCAGCAGTGGGGCGCGTGGGCGTTCAGGGCAAGCCAAAAACATTCAGTACTTC. Translation gives CASSGARGRSGQAKNIQYF.

The chain combines TRBV7-2 with TRBJ2-3; D might be TRBD1 (7 bases). CDR3 length equals 17 residues. V was shortened by 11 bases and J by 0 bases, with 24 bases between the two germline ends. Per the germline V gene, CDR1 is SGHTA and CDR2 is FQGNSA. Written as DNA, the CDR3 is TGTGCCTGCCACCCTCCCCCGGAGGGGGCTAGCACAGATACGCAGTATTTT. It translates to CACHPPPEGASTDTQYF.

The chain is built from TRBV7-2 and TRBJ2-7; 7 bases line up with TRBD1. Germline V gene data show CDR1 as SGHTA and CDR2 as FQGNSA. CDR3 length equals 13 residues. With 7 bases clipped from V and 0 bases from J, the junction kept 3 bases outside the gene matches. The CDR3 DNA is TGTGCCAGCAAGGGACAGAACTCCTACGAGCAGTACTTC. This encodes CASKGQNSYEQYF.

This clone came up once. The V and J genes are TRBV7-2 and TRBJ1-2; a weak D match, TRBD1 (6 bases). The CDR3 runs to 18 residues. From germline, CDR1 is SGHTA and CDR2 FQGNSA. The germline V and J ends were trimmed by 4 bases and 2 bases, with 23 bases remaining between them. The CDR3 nucleotides are TGTGCCAGCAGCTCCTTAGGGGGAGCAAGTGCGATAAACTATGGCTACACCTTC. This translates into CASSSLGGASAINYGYTF.

This chain uses TRBV19 with TRBJ1-1, with D unresolved. Trimming removed 5 bases from V and 6 bases from J, with 10 bases in between. The CDR3 is 12 residues long. CDR1 LNHDA and CDR2 SQIVND come from the germline V gene (reference sequence). The CDR3 is CASSPRMSEAFF. CDR3 DNA: TGTGCCAGTAGTCCTAGGATGTCTGAAGCTTTCTTT.

The chain has TRBV5-4 and TRBJ1-1; 7 bases align to TRBD1. Losses at the gene ends were 4 bases for V and 4 bases for J; bases not matched to a gene: 7. CDR1 SGHNT and CDR2 YYREEE come from the germline V gene (reference sequence). The CDR3 sequence is 14 residues long. The CDR3 sequence is CASSHYRGFTEAFF. The CDR3 coding sequence is TGTGCCAGCAGCCACTACAGGGGTTTCACTGAAGCTTTCTTT.

The chain carries TRBV5-1 and TRBJ1-2; the D is unclear. This CDR3 is 11 amino acids long. V lost 6 bases and J 2 bases, leaving 5 bases between the germline ends. CDR1 and CDR2 from the germline V gene are SGHRS and YFSETQ. In DNA, the CDR3 is TGCGCCAGCAAGGGAAACTATGGCTACACCTTC. This sequence encodes CASKGNYGYTF.

As DNA, the CDR3 is TGTGCCAGCAGCTTTGGACAGATCTATGGCTACACCTTC. Residues: CASSFGQIYGYTF. The chain couples TRBV6-1 to TRBJ1-2; TRBD1 is a possible D gene (6 bases). Trimming stripped 6 bases from V and 4 bases from J, with 12 bases between. Per the germline V gene, CDR1 is MNHNS and CDR2 is SASEGT. There are 13 residues in the CDR3.